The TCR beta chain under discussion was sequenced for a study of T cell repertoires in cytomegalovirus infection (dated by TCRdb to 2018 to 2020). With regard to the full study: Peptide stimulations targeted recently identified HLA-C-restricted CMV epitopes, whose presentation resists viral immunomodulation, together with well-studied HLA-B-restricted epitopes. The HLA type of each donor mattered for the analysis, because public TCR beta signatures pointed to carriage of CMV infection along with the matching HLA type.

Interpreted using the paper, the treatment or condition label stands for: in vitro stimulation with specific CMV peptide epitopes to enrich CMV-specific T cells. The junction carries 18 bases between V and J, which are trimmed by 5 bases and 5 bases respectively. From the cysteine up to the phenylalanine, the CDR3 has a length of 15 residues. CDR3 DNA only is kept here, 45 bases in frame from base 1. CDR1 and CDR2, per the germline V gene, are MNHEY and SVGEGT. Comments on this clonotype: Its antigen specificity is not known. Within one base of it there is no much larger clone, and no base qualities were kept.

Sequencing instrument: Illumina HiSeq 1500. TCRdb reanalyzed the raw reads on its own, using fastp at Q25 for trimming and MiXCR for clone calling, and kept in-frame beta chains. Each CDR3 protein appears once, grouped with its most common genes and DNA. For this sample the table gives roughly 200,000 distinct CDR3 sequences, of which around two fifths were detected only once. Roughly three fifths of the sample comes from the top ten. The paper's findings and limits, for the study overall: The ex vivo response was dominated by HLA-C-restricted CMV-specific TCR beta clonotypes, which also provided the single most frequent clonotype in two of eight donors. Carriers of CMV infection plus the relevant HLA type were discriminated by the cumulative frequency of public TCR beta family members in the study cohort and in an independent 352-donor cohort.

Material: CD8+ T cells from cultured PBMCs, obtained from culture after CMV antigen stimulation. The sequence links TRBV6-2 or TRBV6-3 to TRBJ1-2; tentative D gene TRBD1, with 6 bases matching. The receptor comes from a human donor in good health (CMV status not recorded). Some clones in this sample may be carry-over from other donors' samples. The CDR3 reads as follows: CASSLLTGAAYGYTF. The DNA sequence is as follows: TGTGCCAGCAGTCTCTTGACAGGAGCCGCTTATGGCTACACCTTC.